A single T cell receptor beta chain is shown here with its context. Method: immunoSEQ multiplex PCR; TCRdb's copy keeps in-frame clones and lacks some. Seen here are 200,000 to 250,000 clones, roughly four fifths observed once, and the top ten hold approximately 12%. The germline V gene has CDR1 SGHRS and CDR2 YFSETQ. Trimming removed 4 bases from V and 7 bases from J; junction bases left unmatched: 11. The CDR3 totals 15 residues. The sample is drawn from a study of blood T cell repertoires in COVID-19. Looking at the study overall: T cells, B-cell-depleted T cells, or PBMCs provided the cDNA or gDNA that served as material.

This TCR came from a woman in her forties with acute or convalescent COVID-19. The material sequenced was peripheral blood. The V call is TRBV5-1, the J call TRBJ1-1; 9 nucleotides match TRBD1. The CDR3 region is CASSRLGQGIIEAFF. The CDR3 DNA follows: TGCGCCAGCAGCCGTCTGGGACAGGGTATAATTGAAGCTTTCTTT.